Listed here are 26 T cell receptor beta chains from one sample, sequenced in a study of tumor-infiltrating lymphocytes in oesophageal squamous cell carcinoma. TCRdb reprocessed the PCR reads via MiXCR and lists one record per CDR3 protein. The table records approximately 13,000 distinct CDR3 sequences, 45% to 65% of them present only once. The sequencing input was esophageal tumor tissue. These receptors were taken from a male donor with esophageal squamous cell carcinoma.

The chain joins TRBV7-2 to TRBJ1-5; tentative D call: TRBD1 (5 bases). The CDR3 runs to 15 residues. Per the germline V gene, CDR1 is SGHTA and CDR2 is FQGNSA. Between the trimmed V and J ends, which lost 1 base and 2 bases, there was a span of 9 bases. The CDR3 region has the DNA TGTGCCAGCAGCTTAGATGGGGGTGGCAATCAGCCCCAGCATTTT. This sequence encodes CASSLDGGGNQPQHF.

The chain combines TRBV25-1 with TRBJ1-2; D unclear. V was trimmed by 2 bases and J by 4 bases, leaving 8 bases between them. Looked up from germline, CDR1 is MGHDK and CDR2 is SYGVNS. There are 13 residues in the CDR3. The CDR3: CASSEMESYGYTF. As DNA, the CDR3 is TGTGCCAGCAGTGAAATGGAATCCTATGGCTACACCTTC.

A few counts support this clonotype. The J gene is TRBJ1-5, the V gene TRBV27, with D maybe TRBD1 (5 bases). The CDR3 runs 15 residues. CDR1 and CDR2 (germline): MNHEY, SMNVEV (reference sequence). V lost 1 base, J lost 6 bases, and 13 bases lay in between. CDR3 region: CASSLWSTGGQPQHF. Here the CDR3 DNA reads TGTGCCAGCAGTTTATGGTCAACAGGAGGTCAGCCCCAGCATTTT.

The chain recombines TRBV27 with TRBJ1-4; D not certain. Germline V gene sequence: CDR1 MNHEY, CDR2 SMNVEV (reference sequence). V was shortened by 6 bases and J by 1 base, with 9 bases between the two germline ends. The CDR3 sequence is 14 residues long. The CDR3: CASRGGRTNEKLFF. CDR3 in DNA: TGTGCCAGCAGAGGCGGCAGAACTAATGAAAAACTGTTTTTT.

V usage is TRBV7-4 and J usage is TRBJ2-1; 7 positions match TRBD1. The better agreement between TRBJ2-7 and the DNA end casts doubt on the J call. Looked up from germline, CDR1 is SGHVT and CDR2 is SQSDAQ. The CDR3 totals 15 residues. The CDR3 is CASSQTGDQLREQYF. Here the CDR3 DNA reads TGTGCCAGCAGCCAAACAGGGGACCAGCTACGCGAGCAGTACTTC.

This clonotype was seen only once. The chain has TRBV11-1 and TRBJ2-2; 13 bases line up with TRBD2. The CDR3 sequence is 19 residues long. Germline CDR1 and CDR2: SGHAT and FQDESV (reference sequence). The trim removed 1 base at V and 0 bases at J, leaving 5 bases unmatched. This CDR3 is CASSLGVTSGRTNTGELFF. The CDR3 DNA reads as TGTGCCAGCAGCTTAGGTGTGACTAGCGGGAGGACGAACACCGGGGAGCTGTTTTTT.

This clonotype was counted only a few times. V usage is TRBV14 and J usage is TRBJ2-5, with TRBD2 as a possible D gene (6 bases). There are 17 residues in the CDR3. CDR1 SGHDN and CDR2 FVKESK come from the germline V gene. Trimming took 3 bases from V and 2 from J, leaving 19 bases between them. CDR3 nucleotide sequence: TGTGCCAGCAGCCAGCGGGTCGGGGGTCGAAGACAAGAGACCCAGTACTTC. This translates into CASSQRVGGRRQETQYF.

V is TRBV7-2 and J is TRBJ2-1; tentatively, D is TRBD2 (6 bases). The J call may not be correct, given that the DNA end is closer to TRBJ2-7. CDR3 length: 17 residues. Per germline, CDR1 SGHTA and CDR2 FQGNSA. CDR3 loop: CASSSPLGGGTYNEQYF. DNA of the CDR3: TGTGCCAGCAGCTCGCCCCTTGGGGGAGGTACCTACAATGAGCAGTACTTC.

This chain connects TRBV7-4 to TRBJ2-5, with D perhaps assigned TRBD1 or TRBD2 (5 bases each). The J call may be wrong; the DNA end is better matched by TRBJ2-1. The CDR3 runs to 13 residues. Germline lookup yields CDR1 SGHVT and CDR2 SQSDAQ. DNA for the CDR3: TGTGCCAGCAGCTTGGTGGGGGATAATGAGCAGTTCTTC. The encoded protein is CASSLVGDNEQFF.

V gene TRBV7-6 combines with J gene TRBJ2-7; D gene ambiguous. The germline CDR1 and CDR2 sequences are SGHVS and FNYEAQ. This CDR3 is built from 14 residues. Trimming left V 0 bases short and J 2 bases short, with 8 bases between. The chain's CDR3 is CASSLAGSAYEQYF. Written as DNA, the CDR3 is TGTGCCAGCAGCTTAGCGGGTTCCGCCTACGAGCAGTACTTC. Full variable domain (outside the CDR3, taken from reference TRBV7-6 and TRBJ2-7): GAGVSQSPRYKVTKRGQDVALRCDPISGHVSLYWYRQALGQGPEFLTYFNYEAQQDKSGLPNDRFSAERPEGSISTLTIQRTEQRDSAMYRCASSLAGSAYEQYFGPGTRLTVT.

This clonotype was counted only a few times. In DNA, the CDR3 is TGTGCCAGCAGTTTTGGGGACGTCCTGACTTTC. It specifies CASSFGDVLTF. This rearrangement joins TRBV12-3 or TRBV12-4 to TRBJ2-6; D remains ambiguous. The CDR3 consists of 11 residues. With 3 bases removed from V and 11 bases from J, the gap between germline ends came to 5 bases.

The CDR3 sequence is CASSISGIGELFF. In DNA form, the CDR3 reads TGTGCCAGCAGCATTAGCGGAATCGGGGAGCTGTTTTTT. The V and J genes are TRBV7-6 and TRBJ2-2; tentatively, D is TRBD2 (6 bases). The CDR3 spans 13 residues. The V and J ends lost 5 bases and 7 bases respectively, with 11 bases between them. Germline V gives CDR1 SGHVS, CDR2 FNYEAQ.

V usage is TRBV5-1 and J usage is TRBJ2-5; TRBD1 matches 8 bases. The end of the DNA is better explained by TRBJ2-1, so the J call may be wrong. Germline V CDR1 and CDR2: SGHRS, YFSETQ. The CDR3 totals 15 residues. This chain's CDR3 is CASSYGQGKYNEQFF. In DNA form, the CDR3 reads TGCGCCAGCAGCTACGGACAGGGAAAATACAATGAGCAGTTCTTC.

This chain uses TRBV7-4 with TRBJ2-5; possible D gene TRBD1, 6 bases. V was clipped by 5 bases and J by 2 bases, with 12 bases between them. Germline V gene data show CDR1 as SGHVT and CDR2 as SQSDAQ. This CDR3 spans 14 amino acids. In DNA, the CDR3 is TGTGCCAGCAGCGAGGGACACCGTCAAGAGACCCAGTACTTC. Residues: CASSEGHRQETQYF. Together with reference TRBV7-4 and TRBJ2-5, the CDR3 gives the full variable domain: GAGVSQSPRYKVAKRGRDVALRCDSISGHVTLYWYRQTLGQGSEVLTYSQSDAQRDKSGRPSGRFSAERPERSVSTLKIQRTEQGDSAVYLCASSEGHRQETQYFGPGTRLLVL.

There are a few counts of this clonotype. The CDR3 sequence: CASSPSRYSYNEQFF. CDR3 sequence (DNA): TGTGCCAGCAGCCCATCGCGCTACTCCTACAATGAGCAGTTCTTC. The chain is built from TRBV12-3 or TRBV12-4 and TRBJ2-1; D unresolved. The CDR3 is made up of 15 amino acids. Trimming stripped 6 bases from V and 0 bases from J, with 12 bases between.

The table lists this clonotype with a count of one. This chain uses TRBV6-1 with TRBJ2-7, with 8 bases matching TRBD1. In germline, CDR1 is MNHNS, CDR2 SASEGT. With V trimmed by 6 bases and J by 9 bases, 16 bases remained unmatched. This CDR3 is built from 15 residues. The chain's CDR3 is CASRVRDRNTDTQYF. CDR3 DNA sequence: TGTGCCAGCAGGGTCCGGGACAGGAACACAGATACGCAGTACTTC.

The chain combines TRBV10-3 with TRBJ2-5; TRBD1 agrees at 9 bases. The end of the DNA fits TRBJ2-7 better, so the J call may be wrong. This CDR3 is 14 amino acids long. Looked up from germline, CDR1 is ENHRY and CDR2 is SYGVKD. CDR3 loop: CAISEWTGVNEQYF. The CDR3 DNA follows: TGTGCCATCAGTGAGTGGACAGGGGTCAACGAGCAGTACTTC.

The chain recombines TRBV19 with TRBJ2-2; 15 positions match TRBD2. The ends lost 3 bases at V and 4 bases at J; junction bases unmatched: 6. This CDR3 contains 18 residues. Germline CDR1 LNHDA, CDR2 SQIVND (reference sequence). In DNA, the CDR3 is TGTGCCAGTAGTATCCAGGGACTAGCGGGAGGATTCACCGGGGAGCTGTTTTTT. Translation gives CASSIQGLAGGFTGELFF.

The chain has TRBV12-3 or TRBV12-4 and TRBJ2-5; D is ambiguous. The CDR3 consists of 14 residues. V was shortened by 4 bases and J by 5 bases, with 14 bases between the two germline ends. CDR3 sequence: CASSSEANRETQYF. The CDR3 region has the DNA TGTGCCAGCAGTTCCGAGGCTAATAGGGAGACCCAGTACTTC.

The gene calls are TRBV7-2 and TRBJ1-2; TRBD1 is a possible D gene (5 bases). The V end lost 1 base, the J end lost 2 bases, and 8 bases lay between the germline ends. Germline V CDR1 and CDR2: SGHTA, FQGNSA. The CDR3 runs to 14 residues. The CDR3 spells CASSLGRTNYGYTF. DNA of the CDR3: TGTGCCAGCAGCTTAGGCAGGACAAACTATGGCTACACCTTC.

This clonotype was seen many times. A much bigger clone sits one base away, suggesting this may be a read error. The V call is TRBV7-9, the J call TRBJ2-7; D may be TRBD2 (6 bases). V was trimmed by 4 bases and J by 7 bases, leaving 14 bases between them. The CDR3 is made up of 13 amino acids. CDR1 and CDR2 (germline): SEHNR, FQNEAQ (reference sequence). This CDR3 is CASSWDSNNEQYF. In DNA form, the CDR3 reads TGTGCCAGCAGCTGGGACTCCAACAATGAGCAGTACTTC.

The chain has TRBV7-3 and TRBJ2-3; weak D call: TRBD1 (6 bases). This CDR3 spans 14 amino acids. The V end was cut by 5 bases, the J end by 1 base, with 10 bases between. Germline values: CDR1 SGHTA, CDR2 FQGTGA. The CDR3 bases are TGTGCCAGCAGCAAAGAGGGGGGCACAGATACGCAGTATTTT. Its protein is CASSKEGGTDTQYF.

The chain couples TRBV6-1 to TRBJ2-1, with no clear D. Gene TRBJ2-5 matches the end of the DNA better, so the J call may be wrong. CDR1 and CDR2 (germline): MNHNS, SASEGT. The CDR3 length is 15 residues. In DNA form, the CDR3 reads TGTGCCAGCAGATTCGTGTACGGGCTACAAGAGACCCAGTACTTC. Translating it yields CASRFVYGLQETQYF.

V gene TRBV27 combines with J gene TRBJ2-3; D gene ambiguous. The ends were cut back, 2 bases at V and 0 bases at J, with 6 bases in the middle. The CDR3 spans 14 residues. Per the germline V gene, CDR1 is MNHEY and CDR2 is SMNVEV (reference sequence). This chain's CDR3 is CASSLRRSTDTQYF. The CDR3 DNA is TGTGCCAGCAGTTTACGGCGGAGCACAGATACGCAGTATTTT.

There are many counts of this clonotype. The chain carries TRBV6-1 and TRBJ2-5; 9 positions match TRBD1. Near its end, the DNA agrees better with TRBJ2-7, so the J call may be wrong. Germline V CDR1 and CDR2: MNHNS, SASEGT. The CDR3 has 14 residues. The CDR3: CASSAGTGRGEQYF. CDR3 coding DNA: TGTGCCAGCAGTGCCGGGACAGGGAGAGGCGAGCAGTACTTC.

The gene calls are TRBV7-6 and TRBJ2-7; TRBD2 is a possible D gene (5 bases). This CDR3 is built from 14 residues. The germline V gene has CDR1 SGHVS and CDR2 FNYEAQ. Trimming took off 3 bases at V and 3 bases at J, with 12 bases between the two ends. The CDR3 protein is CASSLEDGFYEQYF. In DNA form, the CDR3 reads TGTGCCAGCAGCTTGGAGGACGGATTCTACGAGCAGTACTTC.